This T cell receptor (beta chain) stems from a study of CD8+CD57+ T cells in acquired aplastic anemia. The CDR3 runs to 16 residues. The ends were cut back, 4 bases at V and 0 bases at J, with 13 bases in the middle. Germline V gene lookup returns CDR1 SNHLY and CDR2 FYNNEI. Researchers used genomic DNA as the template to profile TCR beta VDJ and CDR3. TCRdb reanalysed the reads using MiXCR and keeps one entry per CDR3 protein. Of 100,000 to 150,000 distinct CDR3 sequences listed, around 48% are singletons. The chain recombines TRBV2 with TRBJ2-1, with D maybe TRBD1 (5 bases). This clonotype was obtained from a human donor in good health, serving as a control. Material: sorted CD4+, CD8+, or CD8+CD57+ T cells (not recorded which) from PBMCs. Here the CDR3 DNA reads TGTGCCAGCAGTGGATCAGGGTATAGCTCCTACAATGAGCAGTTCTTC. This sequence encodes CASSGSGYSSYNEQFF.